What follows are 5 T cell receptor beta chains derived from one specimen sequenced in a study of sequential checkpoint blockade in melanoma. Repertoires were generated with immunoSEQ multiplex PCR, while TCRdb's copy carries only in-frame clones and drops some. The sample consists of 25,000 to 35,000 clones, 75% to 85% of them appearing once. Treatment described: randomized to nivolumab then ipilimumab (arm A) or the reverse (arm B). The source was CD8+ T cells sorted from blood (inferred from file names), collected from a patient given nivolumab and ipilimumab in sequence. Source of these receptors: a human donor with melanoma.

CDR3 protein: CASSLLQGGDGYTF. The CDR3 region has the DNA TGCGCCAGCAGCTTGCTACAGGGGGGGGATGGCTACACCTTC. The chain combines TRBV5-1 with TRBJ1-2, with 8 nucleotides matching TRBD1. V trimming: 1 base; J trimming: 6 bases; junction bases outside the gene matches: 5. CDR1 SGHRS and CDR2 YFSETQ come from the germline V gene. CDR3 length: 14 amino acids. Complete variable domain (other parts from reference TRBV5-1 and TRBJ1-2): KAGVTQTPRYLIKTRGQQVTLSCSPISGHRSVSWYQQTPGQGLQFLFEYFSETQRNKGNFPGRFSGRQFSNSRSEMNVSTLELGDSALYLCASSLLQGGDGYTFGSGTRLTVV.

The CDR3 loop reads CASSLTDRGNEKLFF. For the CDR3, the DNA is TGTGCCAGCAGCTTGACGGACAGGGGGAATGAAAAACTGTTTTTT. The chain has TRBV5-4 and TRBJ1-4; 10 positions agree with TRBD1. This CDR3 contains 15 residues. Germline V gene lookup returns CDR1 SGHNT and CDR2 YYREEE (reference sequence). V lost 1 base, J lost 5 bases, and 2 bases stayed unmatched.

The chain combines TRBV19 with TRBJ1-1; D remains ambiguous. The CDR3 consists of 10 residues. Trimming cost V 5 bases and J 8 bases, with 6 bases left between them. Germline CDR1 and CDR2: LNHDA and SQIVND (reference sequence). The CDR3 DNA is TGTGCCAGTAGTGACAACGAAGCTTTCTTT. Encoded protein: CASSDNEAFF.

The V and J genes are TRBV7-7 and TRBJ2-1; 7 bases fit TRBD1. The CDR3 length is 13 residues. The V gene's germline CDR1 is SSHAT and CDR2 FNYEAQ (reference sequence). J gave up 6 bases and V 5 bases, and 4 bases lay outside the gene matches. This chain's CDR3 is CASSEQGLNEQFF. CDR3 in DNA: TGTGCCAGCAGCGAACAGGGGCTCAATGAGCAGTTCTTC. The variable domain in full, with the rest retrieved from reference TRBV7-7 and TRBJ2-1, is GAGVSQSPRYKVTKRGQDVTLRCDPISSHATLYWYQQALGQGPEFLTYFNYEAQPDKSGLPSDRFSAERPEGSISTLTIQRTEQRDSAMYRCASSEQGLNEQFFGPGTRLTVL.

The chain carries TRBV7-3 and TRBJ1-1; the match to TRBD1 covers 9 bases. The V gene end was trimmed by 5 bases and the J gene end by 3 bases; junction bases not matched to a gene: 7. Germline V gene sequence: CDR1 SGHTA, CDR2 FQGTGA. CDR3 length equals 15 residues. The CDR3 region is CASSLLGQGDTEAFF. CDR3 DNA: TGTGCCAGCAGCCTACTGGGACAGGGTGACACTGAAGCTTTCTTT.